Following are 13 T cell receptor beta chains from one sample sequenced in a study of regulatory and conventional T cells in RAG deficiency. The sorted conventional CD4+ T cells were CD25-low and CD127-high, with genomic DNA sequenced. The assay was immunoSEQ multiplex PCR, and TCRdb's table has in-frame clones only and misses some. In the table there are fewer than 40,000 clones, about 96% of which are singletons. The same sample was also studied in work on regulatory T cells. That paper states: The PCR used 52 TRBV and 13 TRBJ primers.

The sample taken for sequencing was CD25- CD4+ T cells sorted from blood. These receptors were collected from a human donor in good health.

The rearrangement uses TRBV6-1 and TRBJ2-2; 9 bases map to TRBD2. The germline gives CDR1 MNHNS, CDR2 SASEGT. The trim removed 4 bases at V and 0 bases at J, leaving 9 bases unmatched. The CDR3 has 18 residues. The chain's CDR3 is CASSAKSGGTPNTGELFF. The CDR3 DNA reads TGTGCCAGCAGTGCTAAGAGCGGGGGGACGCCGAACACCGGGGAGCTGTTTTTT.

The J gene is TRBJ2-5, the V gene TRBV19; 9 bases match TRBD2. The CDR3 length is 15 residues. CDR1 is LNHDA and CDR2 is SQIVND in the germline V gene (reference sequence). Trimming removed 2 bases from V and 1 base from J; junction bases left unmatched: 2. The DNA for the CDR3 is TGTGCCAGTAGTATACTAGCGGGGCTCCAAGAGACCCAGTACTTC. Amino acids: CASSILAGLQETQYF.

The chain has TRBV7-2 and TRBJ1-2; D is unresolved. V gave up 5 bases and J gave up 5 bases, with 9 bases separating them. The CDR3 has 12 amino acids. In germline, CDR1 is SGHTA, CDR2 FQGNSA. CDR3 residues: CASSDEGYGYTF. The CDR3 region has the DNA TGTGCCAGCAGCGATGAGGGTTATGGCTACACCTTC.

J is TRBJ1-5 and V is TRBV23-1, with a possible D match to TRBD1 (5 bases). TRBV23-1 is an ORF for which the function is uncertain. CDR3 size: 17 residues. Between the trimmed V and J ends, which lost 0 bases and 1 base, there was a span of 13 bases. CDR3 sequence reads: CASSQSWPGRSNQPQHF. The CDR3 DNA is TGCGCCAGCAGTCAATCTTGGCCAGGGAGGAGCAATCAGCCCCAGCATTTT.

The CDR3 bases are TGTGCCAGTAGTAATGGGCCCTCCCAAGAGACCCAGTACTTC. Translated: CASSNGPSQETQYF. V is TRBV19 and J is TRBJ2-5; D gene unclear. This CDR3 is 14 amino acids long. Trimming removed 4 bases at V and 1 base at J, with 10 bases between. Germline V CDR1 and CDR2: LNHDA, SQIVND (reference sequence).

The chain is built from TRBV29-1 and TRBJ2-3, with TRBD1 identical over 11 bases. Germline V gene sequence: CDR1 SQVTM, CDR2 ANQGSEA. J gave up 3 bases and V 6 bases, and 11 bases lay outside the gene matches. The CDR3 has 16 amino acids. CDR3: CSVLTGTGGRTDTQYF. The DNA for the CDR3 is TGCAGCGTATTAACCGGGACAGGGGGAAGAACAGATACGCAGTATTTT.

This rearrangement joins TRBV27 to TRBJ1-5, with 8 bases identical to TRBD1. With 8 bases clipped from V and 4 bases from J, the junction kept 10 bases outside the gene matches. Per germline, CDR1 MNHEY and CDR2 SMNVEV (reference sequence). This CDR3 is 15 amino acids long. The CDR3 spells CASSLDRGANQPQHF. The CDR3 nucleotides are TGTGCCAGCTCCCTCGACAGGGGCGCAAATCAGCCCCAGCATTTT.

V and J are TRBV7-2 and TRBJ1-5, with D unresolved. Germline-derived CDR1 and CDR2 are SGHTA and FQGNSA. This CDR3 region has 13 residues. Between the trimmed V and J ends, which lost 3 bases and 5 bases, there was a span of 8 bases. The CDR3 sequence: CASSFDCDQPQHF. The CDR3 DNA sequence: TGTGCCAGCAGCTTCGACTGCGATCAGCCCCAGCATTTT.

The CDR3 here is CASSSLRNTEAFF. As DNA, the CDR3 is TGTGCCAGCAGCTCCCTAAGAAACACTGAAGCTTTCTTT. This chain joins TRBV7-2 and TRBJ1-1; D gene uncertain. Germline assignment: CDR1 SGHTA and CDR2 FQGNSA. The V end was cut by 4 bases, the J end by 2 bases, with 8 bases between. The CDR3 is 13 residues long.

V gene TRBV9 combines with J gene TRBJ2-1, with TRBD2 matching 10 bases. The germline gives CDR1 SGDLS, CDR2 YYNGEE. The CDR3 runs to 16 residues. Trimming took 0 bases from V and 2 from J; bases not matched to a gene: 2. The CDR3 DNA follows: TGTGCCAGCAGCGTAGTAGCGGGAGGTACCTACAATGAGCAGTTCTTC. Translating it yields CASSVVAGGTYNEQFF.

This rearrangement joins TRBV6-5 to TRBJ2-1; 9 positions agree with TRBD1. The junction had 6 bases not matched to a gene; V was cut back by 2 bases and J by 7 bases. The germline CDR1 and CDR2 sequences are MNHEY and SVGAGI. The CDR3 extends over 15 amino acids. The CDR3 loop reads CASSYDRGKRNEQFF. CDR3 nucleotides: TGTGCCAGCAGTTACGACAGGGGGAAGCGGAATGAGCAGTTCTTC.

V usage is TRBV18 and J usage is TRBJ1-2; D gene unclear. Germline lookup yields CDR1 KGHSH and CDR2 LQKENI. The CDR3 has 12 amino acids. The V end lost 3 bases, the J end lost 3 bases, and 5 bases lay between the germline ends. The CDR3 protein is CASSPSDYGYTF. Here the CDR3 DNA reads TGTGCCAGCTCACCTTCGGACTATGGCTACACCTTC.

This rearrangement joins TRBV7-2 to TRBJ2-7; the match to TRBD1 covers 9 bases. Losses at the gene ends were 7 bases for V and 5 bases for J; bases not matched to a gene: 12. Germline-derived CDR1 and CDR2 are SGHTA and FQGNSA. This CDR3 comprises 15 residues. The CDR3 coding sequence is TGTGCCAGCACGTTCCGGGACAGGGATGTCCACGAGCAGTACTTC. This gives the protein CASTFRDRDVHEQYF. Using reference TRBV7-2 and TRBJ2-7 for the parts outside the CDR3, the full variable domain is GAGVSQSPSNKVTEKGKDVELRCDPISGHTALYWYRQSLGQGLEFLIYFQGNSAPDKSGLPSDRFSAERTGGSVSTLTIQRTQQEDSAVYLCASTFRDRDVHEQYFGPGTRLTVT.